This TCR beta chain was captured in a study of cytomegalovirus exposure and HLA in healthy donors. Study as a whole: Sequencing of around 200 million T cells in an earlier analysis found around 110 million unique TCR beta sequences.

Germline lookup yields CDR1 SGHRS and CDR2 YFSETQ. The CDR3 is made up of 15 amino acids. The V end lost 1 base, the J end lost 3 bases, and 13 bases lay between the germline ends. To note about this clone: No antigen is known for it.

60 Vbeta and 13 Jbeta primers were used in PCR. Original methodology: About 11 million of 80 million or so unique TCR beta chains were shared, per a later count. Only in-frame clones appear in the TCRdb table, and some are missing; sequencing was by immunoSEQ multiplex PCR. That table supplies the V and J calls and clone size; D and trimming were determined from the DNA. There are 100,000 to 150,000 clones in the sample; approximately 75% occur only once, and approximately 3.5% lies in the top ten. General study findings and limits: TCR beta chains numbering some 160 were designated cytomegalovirus-associated.

The sample taken for sequencing was PBMCs. This sequence originates from a man aged 25-45 years in good health and CMV-seronegative. The V gene is TRBV5-1, the J gene TRBJ1-2; TRBD1 is a possible D gene (5 bases). The CDR3 sequence is CASSLSRGTDYGYTF. The CDR3 DNA is TGCGCCAGCAGCTTGTCAAGGGGTACCGACTATGGCTACACCTTC.